This TCR beta chain was obtained from a study of blood T cell repertoires in COVID-19. Study context: Collection of acute and convalescent COVID-19 samples took place in the United States, Italy and Spain. The analysed material was cDNA or gDNA that came from T cells, B-cell-depleted T cells, or PBMCs.

Under the authors' procedure: Estimation of nucleated cell counts was performed using reference gene primer amplification. This table comes from immunoSEQ multiplex PCR, and its TCRdb copy is limited to in-frame clones, with some not included. The D gene and trimming were derived from the DNA, and the V and J assignments and clone size from that table. The repertoire holds under 50,000 clones, with 70% to 80% as singletons. V lost 6 bases, J lost 6 bases, and 10 bases stayed unmatched. There are 16 residues in the CDR3. Germline CDR1 reads SGHNT; CDR2 reads YYREEE (reference sequence). The receptor was isolated from a man between 65 and 85 years old with acute or convalescent COVID-19. The sample consisted of peripheral blood. This rearrangement joins TRBV5-4 to TRBJ1-6; the match to TRBD1 covers 9 bases. CDR3 loop: CASNLNRGLGNSPLHF. The CDR3 region has the DNA TGTGCCAGCAACCTAAACAGGGGGCTGGGTAATTCACCCCTCCACTTT.